This T cell receptor (beta chain) was found in a study of T cells after yellow fever vaccination. This clonotype was counted between two and nine times. The CDR3 loop spans 12 amino acids. Trimming left V 7 bases short and J 11 bases short, with 17 bases between. MiXCR, run by TCRdb on the 5' RACE reads, gives a single entry per CDR3 protein. In the table there are 300,000 to 350,000 distinct CDR3 sequences, 3% to 4.5% of which are singletons. V gene TRBV12-3 or TRBV12-4 combines with J gene TRBJ1-1; TRBD1 might be the D (6 bases). Here the sequenced sample was PBMCs, taken 5 days after the yellow fever booster vaccination. The sequence derives from a man younger than 30 who received the YFV17D yellow fever vaccine. The CDR3 spells CASTRDITVAFF. The CDR3 nucleotides read TGTGCCAGCACCAGGGACATTACAGTCGCTTTCTTT.